What follows are 11 T cell receptor beta chains derived from one specimen sequenced in a study of cytomegalovirus exposure and HLA in healthy donors. 60 Vbeta and 13 Jbeta primers were used in PCR. Measured with immunoSEQ multiplex PCR; TCRdb has only the in-frame clones, and not every one. The sample consists of 250,000 or so clones, more than 75% of them appearing once. The specimen sequenced was PBMCs. The receptors originated from a human donor in good health.

The chain carries TRBV7-6 and TRBJ1-3; TRBD1 matches at 9 bases. The CDR3 is 15 amino acids. J gave up 4 bases and V 1 base, and 2 bases lay outside the gene matches. Germline V CDR1 and CDR2: SGHVS, FNYEAQ. CDR3 sequence: CASSLGDRDGNTIYF. CDR3 DNA: TGTGCCAGCAGCTTAGGGGACAGGGACGGAAACACCATATATTTT.

This rearrangement joins TRBV5-4 to TRBJ2-5; 10 nucleotides match TRBD1. Looked up from germline, CDR1 is SGHNT and CDR2 is YYREEE (reference sequence). The CDR3 is 15 residues long. J lost 2 bases, V lost 3 bases, and 4 bases had no gene match. The CDR3 loop is CASSSPDRGQETQYF. CDR3 bases: TGTGCCAGCAGCTCACCGGACAGGGGGCAAGAGACCCAGTACTTC.

The chain is built from TRBV4-3 and TRBJ2-7; 11 nucleotides agree with TRBD2. V was clipped by 1 base and J by 7 bases; unmatched bases: 9. The CDR3 length is 16 residues. The V gene's germline CDR1 is LGHNA and CDR2 YSLEER. CDR3 DNA: TGCGCCAGCAGCCAAGTGTTAGCGGGAGGGCCTGGAGAGCAGTACTTC. As protein: CASSQVLAGGPGEQYF.

The chain has TRBV7-8 and TRBJ2-3, with 12 bases lining up with TRBD2. V was clipped by 3 bases and J by 0 bases; unmatched bases: 10. CDR1 SGHVS and CDR2 FQNEAQ come from the germline V gene. The CDR3 totals 19 residues. CDR3 nucleotide sequence: TGTGCCAGCAGCTTCCAGATCGGACTAGCGGGGATGAGCACAGATACGCAGTATTTT. Translated: CASSFQIGLAGMSTDTQYF. Combining the CDR3 with reference TRBV7-8 and TRBJ2-3 gives the whole variable domain GAGVSQSPRYKVAKRGQDVALRCDPISGHVSLFWYQQALGQGPEFLTYFQNEAQLDKSGLPSDRFFAERPEGSVSTLKIQRTQQEDSAVYLCASSFQIGLAGMSTDTQYFGPGTRLTVL.

The V call is TRBV19, the J call TRBJ2-2; D is perhaps TRBD2 (7 bases). Germline values: CDR1 LNHDA, CDR2 SQIVND (reference sequence). Trimming took 5 bases from V and 3 from J, leaving 22 bases between them. The CDR3 has 18 residues. CDR3 in DNA: TGTGCCAGTAGTCCCAAGGGGAGGGAAAGGGGGTACACCGGGGAGCTGTTTTTT. Its translation: CASSPKGRERGYTGELFF.

This chain links TRBV7-6 with TRBJ2-7, with a weak D call TRBD2 (6 bases). The germline CDR1 and CDR2 sequences are SGHVS and FNYEAQ. This CDR3 has 13 residues. V was clipped by 2 bases and J by 5 bases, with 10 bases between them. The DNA for the CDR3 is TGTGCCAGCAGCTTAACGGGGGAGGACGAGCAGTACTTC. It yields the protein CASSLTGEDEQYF.

The chain is built from TRBV27 and TRBJ1-1; D uncertain. The ends were cut back, 8 bases at V and 4 bases at J, with 14 bases in the middle. The CDR3 extends over 13 amino acids. The germline V gene encodes CDR1 MNHEY and CDR2 SMNVEV (reference sequence). The CDR3 DNA sequence: TGTGCCAGCGGTCTAGGGAGGTCCACTGAAGCTTTCTTT. It specifies CASGLGRSTEAFF.

V usage is TRBV4-3 and J usage is TRBJ2-3; 13 positions match TRBD2. CDR3 length: 18 amino acids. With 1 base clipped from V and 3 bases from J, the junction kept 7 bases outside the gene matches. Germline V gives CDR1 LGHNA, CDR2 YSLEER. CDR3 in DNA: TGCGCCAGCAGCCAAGGAGGGACTAGCGGGATTATAACAGATACGCAGTATTTT. Its translation is CASSQGGTSGIITDTQYF.

J is TRBJ2-5 and V is TRBV7-3; 8 bases fit TRBD1. Trimming took 5 bases from V and 1 from J; bases not matched to a gene: 6. This CDR3 spans 15 amino acids. The germline V gene has CDR1 SGHTA and CDR2 FQGTGA. In nucleotides, the CDR3 is TGTGCCAGCAGCCGAGGACAGGGCCCCCAAGAGACCCAGTACTTC. Its protein is CASSRGQGPQETQYF.

With regard to this clone: Distinct nucleotide sequences in the sample also encode this CDR3. The chain is built from TRBV5-1 and TRBJ2-7; possibly TRBD1 for D (5 bases). The CDR3 is 13 residues long. Trimming took 0 bases from V and 1 from J, leaving 5 bases between them. Germline V lookup: CDR1 SGHRS, CDR2 YFSETQ. CDR3 sequence (DNA): TGCGCCAGCAGCTTGGCAGGGTCCTACGAGCAGTACTTC. Translated: CASSLAGSYEQYF.

In its sample, this clone was seen once. CDR3 protein: CASSQGYSYEQYF. The CDR3 DNA reads TGTGCCAGCAGTCAGGGATACTCCTACGAGCAGTACTTC. The rearrangement uses TRBV6-1 and TRBJ2-7; the D gene is possibly TRBD1 (5 bases). CDR1 is MNHNS, CDR2 SASEGT, per germline. CDR3 size: 13 residues. Trimming cost V 5 bases and J 0 bases, with 8 bases left between them.